This record looks at one TCR beta chain sequence and its context. The antigen is not known. The data are from a study of beta chain features in type 1 diabetes. CDR1 is KGHSH, CDR2 LQKENI, per germline. The CDR3 covers 15 residues. Sequencing targeted expressed TCRB transcripts, as all isolated RNA had been reverse transcribed. Data came from immunoSEQ multiplex PCR; TCRdb stores just in-frame clones and leaves some out. The repertoire has 15,000 to 19,000 clones, around two thirds of them found once; the top ten carry around 2.5%. All of the sorted populations showed purity greater than 98%. General study results and limits: Sequencing of cDNA might inflate the share of cells that strongly express TCR. Patients with Type 1 diabetes showed moderately but significantly shorter TCRB CDR3s in all four CD4+ subsets. More deletions and fewer insertions at VDJ junctions were found in patients with type 1 diabetes.

The source is a man aged 30 to 39 with type 1 diabetes. The sequenced sample consisted of Tregs from blood. The chain recombines TRBV18 with TRBJ2-5; D uncertain. The end of the DNA fits TRBJ2-7 better, so the J call may be wrong. The DNA for the CDR3 is TGTGCCAGCTCACCAATGAGTACACCCAACTACGAGCAGTACTTC. This translates into CASSPMSTPNYEQYF.